This T cell receptor (beta chain) was captured by sequencing in a study of Graves' ophthalmopathy and Graves' hyperthyroidism. Patients were excluded if they had other autoimmune diseases or uncontrolled infections, and likewise if pregnancy or lactation applied. The diagnosis combined clinical symptoms, thyroxine, TRAb, thyroid ultrasound and orbital computed tomography scans. Researchers took RNA transcripts and amplified TCR beta CDR3 regions from them. First-round RT-PCR relied on HTBI primers, and a second-round multiplex PCR came next. MiXCR, applied by TCRdb to the multiplex PCR reads, yields one record per CDR3 protein. Here the sample spans 560,000 or so distinct CDR3 sequences, roughly 39% being singletons. Worth noting for this clonotype: The antigen is undetermined. The junction and the germline gene differ at one end; a read error may be behind it.

The study, taken as a whole, reports: The majority of expanded thyroid clonotypes above 0.001 frequency also occurred in blood.

The CDR3 totals 17 residues. Germline V gene data show CDR1 as SQVTM and CDR2 as ANQGSEA. The source is an adult man with Graves' hyperthyroidism. The chain has TRBV29-1 and TRBJ1-5; the D gene is possibly TRBD1 (5 bases). Sequencing was performed on peripheral blood or thyroid tissue (not recorded which). CDR3 nucleotide sequence: TGCAGCGTTGGACGGGGGGGAGCGGGAGCCTACAATGAGCCCCAGCATTTT. It encodes CSVGRGGAGAYNEPQHF.